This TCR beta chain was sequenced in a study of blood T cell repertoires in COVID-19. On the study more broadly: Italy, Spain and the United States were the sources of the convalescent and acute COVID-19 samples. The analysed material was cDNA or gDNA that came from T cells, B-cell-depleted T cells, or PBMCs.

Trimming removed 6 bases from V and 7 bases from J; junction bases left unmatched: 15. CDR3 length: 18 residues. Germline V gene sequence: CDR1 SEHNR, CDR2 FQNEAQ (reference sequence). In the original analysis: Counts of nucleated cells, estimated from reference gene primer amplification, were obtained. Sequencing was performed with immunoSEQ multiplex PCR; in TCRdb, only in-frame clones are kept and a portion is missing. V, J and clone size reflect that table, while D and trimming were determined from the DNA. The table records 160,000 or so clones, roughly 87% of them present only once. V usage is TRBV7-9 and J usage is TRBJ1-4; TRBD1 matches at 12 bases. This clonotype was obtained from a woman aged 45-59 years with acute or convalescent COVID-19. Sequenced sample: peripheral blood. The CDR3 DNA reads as TGTGCCAGCAGGGCGGGACAGGGGGCGAAGAAAAACATTGAAAAACTGTTTTTT. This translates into CASRAGQGAKKNIEKLFF.